Below, 14 T cell receptor beta chains from the same sample are listed, as sequenced in a study of cytomegalovirus exposure and HLA in healthy donors. Primers for the PCR totalled 60 Vbeta and 13 Jbeta. Sequencing used immunoSEQ multiplex PCR; TCRdb keeps in-frame clones, though not all of them. The sample records some 130,000 clones, approximately 74% being singletons. What was sequenced was PBMCs. These receptors all come from a male donor in good health and CMV-seronegative.

A single count supports this clone. The chain carries TRBV19 and TRBJ1-2; no clear D gene. Germline lookup yields CDR1 LNHDA and CDR2 SQIVND (reference sequence). The CDR3 spans 17 residues. Trimming pared 3 bases from V and 1 base from J, leaving 18 bases between. CDR3 loop: CASSMRQPRLFNYGYTF. The CDR3 DNA follows: TGTGCCAGTAGTATGAGGCAACCTCGCCTTTTTAACTATGGCTACACCTTC.

The chain recombines TRBV19 with TRBJ1-1; TRBD1 matches 8 bases. V shed 3 bases, J shed 4 bases, and the junction held 13 bases outside the gene matches. The CDR3 is 17 residues long. The germline gives CDR1 LNHDA, CDR2 SQIVND (reference sequence). The CDR3 spells CASSITWQGARGTEAFF. CDR3 sequence (DNA): TGTGCCAGTAGTATTACCTGGCAGGGGGCGCGGGGCACTGAAGCTTTCTTT. Full variable domain (remainder filled in from reference TRBV19 and TRBJ1-1): DGGITQSPKYLFRKEGQNVTLSCEQNLNHDAMYWYRQDPGQGLRLIYYSQIVNDFQKGDIAEGYSVSREKKESFPLTVTSAQKNPTAFYLCASSITWQGARGTEAFFGQGTRLTVV.

This clone appeared once. For the CDR3, the DNA is TGTGCCAGCAGTGATAAAGTAGCGGGATTCAAGGGGGAGCAGTACTTC. Translated, it gives CASSDKVAGFKGEQYF. The rearrangement uses TRBV2 and TRBJ2-7; TRBD2 aligns across 8 bases. The CDR3 runs to 16 residues. Losses at the gene ends were 3 bases for V and 7 bases for J; bases not matched to a gene: 14. Germline assignment: CDR1 SNHLY and CDR2 FYNNEI.

V usage is TRBV7-2 and J usage is TRBJ2-4; perhaps TRBD2 as D (5 bases). Germline lookup yields CDR1 SGHTA and CDR2 FQGNSA. This CDR3 spans 13 amino acids. Between the trimmed V and J ends, which lost 3 bases and 7 bases, there was a span of 10 bases. CDR3 coding DNA: TGTGCCAGCAGCTTCCCGCCGGGGAACATTCAGTACTTC. The encoded protein is CASSFPPGNIQYF.

A few counts support this clone. This sequence joins TRBV9 and TRBJ1-1; 12 nucleotides agree with TRBD1. CDR1 and CDR2 from the germline V gene are SGDLS and YYNGEE. V shed 8 bases and J 4 bases; nucleotides not matched to a gene: 12. The CDR3 spans 16 residues. The CDR3 DNA reads TGTGCCAGGACCCGGGACAGGGGGCGTCTGGGCACTGAAGCTTTCTTT. Its translation: CARTRDRGRLGTEAFF.

This sequence joins TRBV29-1 and TRBJ2-3; D gene uncertain. The CDR3 consists of 12 residues. Trimming stripped 2 bases from V and 6 bases from J, with 9 bases between. CDR1 and CDR2 (germline): SQVTM, ANQGSEA. CDR3: CSVESLRDTQYF. The CDR3 nucleotides read TGCAGCGTTGAATCTCTCCGGGATACGCAGTATTTT.

This chain connects TRBV11-2 to TRBJ1-1; maybe TRBD1 (5 bases). Trimming stripped 2 bases from V and 5 bases from J, with 6 bases between. Per germline, CDR1 SGHAT and CDR2 FQNNGV. CDR3 length: 12 residues. The CDR3 nucleotides are TGTGCCAGCAGCTTACAGGGAACTGAAGCTTTCTTT. It is translated as CASSLQGTEAFF.

DNA for the CDR3: TGCGCCAGCAGCCAAGAACTAGCGGGGGGGCCGACCGGGGAGCTGTTTTTT. Translating it yields CASSQELAGGPTGELFF. The chain carries TRBV4-1 and TRBJ2-2; 13 nucleotides agree with TRBD2. Germline V gene sequence: CDR1 MGHRA, CDR2 YSYEKL. The CDR3 contains 17 residues. Unmatched junction bases numbered 3, after V lost 0 bases and J lost 5 bases.

The chain employs TRBV6-1 and TRBJ2-7, with 13 bases lining up with TRBD2. Per germline, CDR1 MNHNS and CDR2 SASEGT. The CDR3 is made up of 13 amino acids. V gave up 10 bases and J gave up 9 bases; unmatched junction bases: 9. CDR3 sequence reads: CATLGTSGKAQYF. The CDR3 DNA is TGTGCCACCCTTGGGACTAGCGGGAAGGCGCAGTACTTC.

This sequence joins TRBV5-6 and TRBJ2-7; a possible D gene is TRBD2 (6 bases). Trimming took 0 bases from V and 5 from J, leaving 9 bases between them. CDR1 is SGHDT, CDR2 YYEEEE, per germline. This CDR3 contains 13 residues. CDR3 protein: CASSLGGGDEQYF. CDR3 nucleotides: TGTGCCAGCAGCTTGGGGGGCGGGGACGAGCAGTACTTC.

The rearrangement links TRBV6-7 to TRBJ1-5; TRBD1 matches at 8 bases. TRBV6-7 is an open reading frame whose function is uncertain. The CDR3 sequence is 13 residues long. The V segment lost 6 bases and the J segment 5 bases; nucleotides outside the gene matches: 3. CDR3 loop: CASSRGPHQPQHF. The DNA of the CDR3 is TGTGCCAGCAGCAGGGGGCCCCATCAGCCCCAGCATTTT.

This clone turned up a few times. Within the sample, other DNA sequences also encode this same CDR3. The rearrangement uses TRBV2 and TRBJ2-5, with 15 bases that match TRBD2. The CDR3 extends over 19 amino acids. Germline V gene lookup returns CDR1 SNHLY and CDR2 FYNNEI. V shed 10 bases and J 2 bases; nucleotides not matched to a gene: 17. CDR3 in amino acids: CATVPGLAGGNKLQETQYF. Here the CDR3 DNA reads TGTGCCACTGTCCCGGGACTAGCGGGGGGCAACAAATTGCAAGAGACCCAGTACTTC.

This chain joins TRBV7-2 and TRBJ2-1; D not certain. V was clipped by 7 bases and J by 4 bases, with 8 bases between them. The length of the CDR3 is 12 residues. Per the germline V gene, CDR1 is SGHTA and CDR2 is FQGNSA. DNA for the CDR3: TGTGCCAGCAACCACGGGTACAATGAGCAGTTCTTC. It yields the protein CASNHGYNEQFF.

This clone was seen only a few times. The chain employs TRBV23-1 and TRBJ1-6; the D is unclear. TRBV23-1 is known as an ORF, though its function is uncertain. V lost 4 bases and J lost 14, with 24 bases in between. The CDR3 consists of 16 residues. The CDR3 reads CASSRARRAPESSLHF. The CDR3 DNA sequence: TGCGCCAGCAGTCGCGCCCGGAGGGCCCCCGAGTCTTCCCTCCACTTT.